This T cell receptor beta chain originates from a study of post-analysis software for immune sequencing data. Findings of the study overall: Versus controls, multiple sclerosis patients showed significantly lower diversity (normalized Chao1). F measure clustering grouped samples strongly by preparation batch. TRBV5-6, TRBV5-1 and TRBV20-1 were among five TRBV segments more frequent in patients than controls.

Included in the TCR beta cDNA libraries were unique molecular identifiers. In TCRdb, the PCR reads were re-called with MiXCR into one record per CDR3 protein. The data hold about 770,000 distinct CDR3 sequences, with 40% to 55% observed a single time. The CDR3 covers 13 residues. V was pared by 0 bases and J by 3 bases, with 6 bases between. Germline V gene lookup returns CDR1 SGHNT and CDR2 YYREEE (reference sequence). As for this clonotype: Its target is unknown.

The source of this sequence is a girl under 18 with multiple sclerosis. Material: blood. This chain links TRBV5-4 with TRBJ2-5, with D possibly matching TRBD1 (5 bases). In DNA, the CDR3 is TGTGCCAGCAGCTTGGTACAGGAAGAGACCCAGTACTTC. Its translation is CASSLVQEETQYF.